The 8 T cell receptor beta chains below were found in one sample sequenced in a study of OX40 agonist ivuxolimab in advanced cancers. Sequenced by immunoSEQ multiplex PCR; TCRdb stores in-frame clones only, minus some. The sample carries 55,000 to 80,000 clones, approximately 86% recorded once. This specimen was CD4+ or CD8+ T cells sorted from blood, taken in a trial of the OX40 agonist ivuxolimab. These receptors were taken from an adult with an advanced solid tumor such as melanoma, head and neck, liver or kidney cancer.

The chain links TRBV5-1 to TRBJ2-5; 9 bases are shared with TRBD1. Germline CDR1 SGHRS, CDR2 YFSETQ. The CDR3 has 14 amino acids. V lost 3 bases and J lost 5; bases outside the gene matches: 5. For the CDR3, the DNA is TGCGCCAGCAGCTCCAGTGGGACAGGGGAGACCCAGTACTTC. As protein: CASSSSGTGETQYF.

V gene TRBV5-5 combines with J gene TRBJ1-3; D is perhaps TRBD1 (5 bases). CDR1 SGHKS and CDR2 YYEKEE come from the germline V gene (reference sequence). V lost 4 bases to trimming and J lost 3 bases, with 17 bases between them. The CDR3 runs 16 residues. In nucleotides, the CDR3 is TGTGCCAGCAGCCCGCTCGGAGAGGGGATTGGAAACACCATATATTTT. It encodes CASSPLGEGIGNTIYF.

CDR3 nucleotide sequence: TGCGCCAGCAGCTTAGAAACAACTAATGAAAAACTGTTTTTT. Translated: CASSLETTNEKLFF. The rearrangement links TRBV5-1 to TRBJ1-4; D gene ambiguous. The CDR3 loop spans 14 amino acids. CDR1 SGHRS and CDR2 YFSETQ come from the germline V gene. Trimming stripped 2 bases from V and 0 bases from J, with 5 bases between.

This chain uses TRBV11-2 with TRBJ2-5; TRBD1 agrees at 7 bases. The CDR3 runs 11 residues. Germline CDR1 is SGHAT and CDR2 is FQNNGV. V was clipped by 5 bases and J by 14 bases; unmatched bases: 8. The CDR3 bases are TGTGCCAGCAGCATACGACAGGGTATATACTTC. Translating gives CASSIRQGIYF. Complete variable domain (other parts from reference TRBV11-2 and TRBJ2-5): EAGVAQSPRYKIIEKRQSVAFWCNPISGHATLYWYQQILGQGPKLLIQFQNNGVVDDSQLPKDRFSAERLKGVDSTLKIQPAKLEDSAVYLCASSIRQGIYFGPGTRLLVL.

As regards this clone: The same CDR3 also results from other DNA sequences found in this sample. The CDR3 reads CASSYSSRSNQPQHF. Here the CDR3 DNA reads TGTGCCAGCAGTTACTCCAGCAGGAGCAATCAGCCCCAGCATTTT. J is TRBJ1-5 and V is TRBV6-5; D is unclear. The CDR3 totals 15 residues. V was shortened by 0 bases and J by 1 base, with 7 bases between the two germline ends. Germline CDR1 reads MNHEY; CDR2 reads SVGAGI.

This chain links TRBV14 with TRBJ1-2; D unclear. V lost 4 bases to trimming and J lost 5 bases, with 17 bases between them. CDR3 length: 15 residues. CDR1 is SGHDN and CDR2 is FVKESK in the germline V gene. This CDR3 reads CASSPIRTGSYGYTF. The CDR3 DNA reads TGTGCCAGCAGCCCGATTCGGACGGGTTCTTATGGCTACACCTTC.

The rearrangement links TRBV11-3 to TRBJ1-1, with 8 bases fitting TRBD1. The CDR3 extends over 16 amino acids. The ends lost 5 bases at V and 1 base at J; junction bases unmatched: 9. Germline assignment: CDR1 SGHNT and CDR2 YENEEA. The CDR3, as DNA: TGTGCCAGCAGCCCAAACCAACAGGGGGGGAACACTGAAGCTTTCTTT. Encoded protein: CASSPNQQGGNTEAFF.

V gene TRBV11-2 combines with J gene TRBJ1-1, with D unresolved. The CDR3 covers 14 residues. Germline values: CDR1 SGHAT, CDR2 FQNNGV. Trimming cost V 1 base and J 1 base, with 7 bases left between them. The CDR3 sequence: CASSLGGGNTEAFF. CDR3 nucleotides: TGTGCCAGCAGCTTAGGAGGTGGGAACACTGAAGCTTTCTTT.